This T cell receptor beta chain derives from a study of tissue T cells after allogeneic stem cell transplantation. This clone showed up just a few times. The CDR3 length is 16 residues. TCRdb keeps only in-frame clones here, not all; method: immunoSEQ multiplex PCR. The sample yields 9,000 to 10,000 clones, more than 50% seen once. The clonotype originates from a woman aged 18-55 years with breast cancer. The sample consisted of tissue from the jejunum, taken at autopsy. The V and J genes are TRBV21-1 and TRBJ2-3; no check of the table's D call, TRBD2, against the DNA was made. TRBV21-1 is a known pseudogene. The CDR3 protein is CASSKVRAGDTDTQYF. The CDR3 region has the DNA TGTGCCAGCAGCAAAGTAAGAGCGGGAGACACAGATACGCAGTATTTT.